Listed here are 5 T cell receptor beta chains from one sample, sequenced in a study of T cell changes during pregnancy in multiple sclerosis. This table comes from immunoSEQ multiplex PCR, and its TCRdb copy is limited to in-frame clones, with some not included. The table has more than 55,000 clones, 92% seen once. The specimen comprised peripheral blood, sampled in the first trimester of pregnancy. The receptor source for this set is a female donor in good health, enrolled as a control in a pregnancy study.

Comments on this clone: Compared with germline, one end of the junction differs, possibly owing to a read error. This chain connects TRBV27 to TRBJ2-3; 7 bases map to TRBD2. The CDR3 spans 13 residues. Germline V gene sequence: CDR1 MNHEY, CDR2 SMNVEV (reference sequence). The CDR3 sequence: CASSLSGLGTQYF. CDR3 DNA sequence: TGTGCCAGCAGTCTATCAGGACTAGGGACGCAGTATTTT.

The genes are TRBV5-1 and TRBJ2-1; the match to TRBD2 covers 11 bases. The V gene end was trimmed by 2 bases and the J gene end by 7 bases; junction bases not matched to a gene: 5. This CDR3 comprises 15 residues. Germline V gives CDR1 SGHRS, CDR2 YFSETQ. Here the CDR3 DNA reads TGCGCCAGCAGCTTTCTAGCGGGAGGAACAAATGAGCAGTTCTTC. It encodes CASSFLAGGTNEQFF.

The CDR3 region is CSVVGQGNGYTF. CDR3 in DNA: TGCAGCGTGGTGGGACAGGGGAATGGCTACACCTTC. V gene TRBV29-1 combines with J gene TRBJ1-2; 10 bases line up with TRBD1. Germline trimming cut 6 bases from V and 6 bases from J; bases unmatched to any gene: 4. CDR3 length: 12 amino acids. The germline V gene encodes CDR1 SQVTM and CDR2 ANQGSEA.

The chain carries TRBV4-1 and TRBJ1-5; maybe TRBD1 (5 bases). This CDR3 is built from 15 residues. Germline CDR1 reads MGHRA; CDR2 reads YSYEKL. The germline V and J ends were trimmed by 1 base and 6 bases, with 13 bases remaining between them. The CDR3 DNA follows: TGCGCCAGCAGCCAAGTAGGCCCTAGGGGTCAGCCCCAGCATTTT. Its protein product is CASSQVGPRGQPQHF.

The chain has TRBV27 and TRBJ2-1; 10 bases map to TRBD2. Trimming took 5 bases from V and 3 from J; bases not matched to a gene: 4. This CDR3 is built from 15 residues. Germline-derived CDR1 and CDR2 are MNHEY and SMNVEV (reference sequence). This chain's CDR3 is CASSRRTSGYNEQFF. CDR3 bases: TGTGCCAGCAGTCGTCGGACTAGCGGCTACAATGAGCAGTTCTTC.